This section outlines one T cell receptor beta chain sequence together with its context. What it recognizes is unknown. TCRdb re-called the 5' RACE reads with MiXCR, one entry per CDR3 protein. Altogether 400,000 or so distinct CDR3 sequences are present, 18% being singletons, with the ten largest covering 15% to 20%. V dropped 6 bases and J dropped 2 bases, with 18 bases sitting between them. CDR1 MNHEY and CDR2 SMNVEV come from the germline V gene (reference sequence). This CDR3 comprises 16 residues. This sample was taken from a study of T cells after yellow fever vaccination. On the study more broadly: It was SMART-Seq v4 Ultra Low Input that prepared the fractions with low cell numbers.

Study results and caveats: The secondary response was weaker but peaked faster, day 5 versus 15. Just a small share of clonotypes turned up in the CD4 compartment as well as the CD8 compartment.

The clonotype originates from a man aged 18 to 29 who received the YFV17D yellow fever vaccine. The sample here was PBMCs, taken before the yellow fever booster vaccination. The rearrangement links TRBV27 to TRBJ2-3, with D possibly being TRBD2 (6 bases). CDR3: CASRPMRRGTTDTQYF. DNA for the CDR3: TGTGCCAGCAGACCCATGAGGCGGGGTACCACAGATACGCAGTATTTT.